This T cell receptor (beta chain) was profiled in a study of T cells in Graves' hyperthyroidism and ophthalmopathy. Germline V gives CDR1 MNHNS, CDR2 SASEGT. V shed 5 bases and J 9 bases; nucleotides not matched to a gene: 13. This CDR3 has 15 amino acids. Authors of the study amplified TCR beta CDR3 regions from RNA transcripts. The TCR CDR3 first-round RT-PCR relied on the HTBI primer set. Each CDR3 protein is one row after TCRdb ran MiXCR on the multiplex PCR reads. Among over 250,000 distinct CDR3 sequences, 12% to 15% were seen once, and the ten largest hold approximately 35%. Points from the study as a whole: Blood shared most expanded thyroid clonotypes above 0.001.

This clonotype was observed many times. Antigen specificity is unknown. J is TRBJ2-1 and V is TRBV6-1, with TRBD1 matching 7 bases. Sample: blood. The source of this sequence is a woman between 40 and 50 years old with Graves' ophthalmopathy. Here the CDR3 DNA reads TGTGCCAGCAGTCCCCTGGACAGGCTTGATAGTGAGCAGTTCTTC. It is translated as CASSPLDRLDSEQFF.